This passage covers 6 T cell receptor beta chains from one sample sequenced in a study of CD8 T cells in ankylosing spondylitis. In TCRdb, the 5' RACE reads were re-called with MiXCR into one record per CDR3 protein. The sample lists about 200,000 distinct CDR3 sequences, around 13% occurring once. Sequences were obtained from blood, either unsorted or a sorted T cell fraction (not recorded which). These receptors all stem from a male donor with ankylosing spondylitis or in good health (not recorded which).

V usage is TRBV5-6 and J usage is TRBJ2-5, with TRBD2 identical over 7 bases. The germline gives CDR1 SGHDT, CDR2 YYEEEE. The CDR3 runs 14 residues. The V segment lost 3 bases and the J segment 3 bases; nucleotides outside the gene matches: 5. CDR3 amino acids: CASSYLGGEETQYF. As DNA, the CDR3 is TGTGCCAGCAGCTATCTGGGAGGGGAAGAGACCCAGTACTTC.

This clonotype was seen at least ten times. The rearrangement joins TRBV29-1 to TRBJ2-7, with D tentatively TRBD2 (7 bases). In germline, CDR1 is SQVTM, CDR2 ANQGSEA. With 3 bases removed from V and 4 bases from J, the gap between germline ends came to 13 bases. The CDR3 runs 13 residues. The CDR3, as DNA: TGCAGCGTTGAGCAAGGGGGGGTGTACGAGCAGTACTTC. This codes for CSVEQGGVYEQYF.

The chain joins TRBV7-8 to TRBJ1-1; no firm D call. This CDR3 contains 14 residues. Germline V gene sequence: CDR1 SGHVS, CDR2 FQNEAQ. Trimming pared 4 bases from V and 5 bases from J, leaving 14 bases between. The CDR3 region has the DNA TGTGCCAGCAGCTCAACGCGTGGGTGGACTGAAGCTTTCTTT. Translated: CASSSTRGWTEAFF.

This clonotype turned up a few times. The rearrangement uses TRBV4-1 and TRBJ1-1; no firm D call. V was trimmed by 2 bases and J by 1 base, leaving 5 bases between them. The CDR3 is made up of 13 amino acids. CDR1 MGHRA and CDR2 YSYEKL come from the germline V gene. The CDR3 bases are TGCGCCAGCAGCCAAAAGGGGAACACTGAAGCTTTCTTT. Encoded protein: CASSQKGNTEAFF.

The CDR3 protein is CATSRVTGDSQPQHF. The CDR3, as DNA: TGTGCCACCAGCAGAGTCACAGGGGATAGTCAGCCCCAGCATTTT. The chain couples TRBV15 to TRBJ1-5, with 7 bases lining up with TRBD1. CDR3 length: 15 amino acids. CDR1 is LNHNV and CDR2 is YYDKDF in the germline V gene (reference sequence). The V gene end was trimmed by 1 base and the J gene end by 6 bases; junction bases not matched to a gene: 6.

This sequence joins TRBV10-3 and TRBJ2-1, with 12 positions matching TRBD2. There are 14 residues in the CDR3. The V gene end was trimmed by 11 bases and the J gene end by 7 bases; junction bases not matched to a gene: 9. CDR1 and CDR2 from the germline V gene are ENHRY and SYGVKD. CDR3 sequence reads: CAASSGRALNEQFF. The CDR3 DNA sequence: TGTGCCGCCTCTAGCGGGAGGGCCCTGAATGAGCAGTTCTTC.